The source of this T cell receptor (beta chain) is a study of blood T cell repertoires in COVID-19. Background on the study: Donors in the United States, Italy and Spain gave samples during acute or convalescent COVID-19. T cells, B-cell-depleted T cells, or PBMCs supplied cDNA or gDNA.

Measured with immunoSEQ multiplex PCR; TCRdb has only the in-frame clones, and not every one. The repertoire holds around 150,000 clones, approximately 86% seen once, with about 4% in the top ten. The V end was cut by 7 bases, the J end by 0 bases, with 10 bases between. Germline CDR1 is LNHDA and CDR2 is SQIVND (reference sequence). The CDR3 spans 14 residues. The sample taken for sequencing was peripheral blood. The receptor was isolated from a woman aged 60-70 years with active or convalescent COVID-19. The chain is built from TRBV19 and TRBJ1-5; D not certain. In DNA, the CDR3 is TGTGCCAGTAAACCACCACATAGCAATCAGCCCCAGCATTTT. Translated, it gives CASKPPHSNQPQHF.